This T cell receptor beta chain is drawn from a study of CD8+ T cells in alopecia areata. Study-level findings and limits: Compared with normal scalp, lesional scalp had higher clonality and more expanded CD8+ clones.

Investigators isolated RNA and reverse transcribed it into cDNA to act as the sequencing template. Assay: immunoSEQ multiplex PCR; the TCRdb copy retains only in-frame clones and omits some. The sample was found to contain about 120,000 clones, and every one recurs. The germline V gene encodes CDR1 NSQYPW and CDR2 LRSPGD (reference sequence). The length of the CDR3 is 14 residues. Trimming stripped 0 bases from V and 3 bases from J, with 9 bases between. Worth noting for this clone: The antigen is unknown. The germline and genes are mouse ones. The read finishes 4 residues shy of the CDR3 end, and the germline J gene is used to complete it.

The V gene is TRBV1, the J gene TRBJ2-7; tentatively, D is TRBD2 (6 bases). Specimen: lesional skin. This clonotype was sampled from a C3H/HeJ mouse with alopecia areata. Mice of this strain are of MHC haplotype H2-k. The part of the CDR3 DNA that was read is TGCACCTGCAGTGCAGACACTGGGCTCTAT. Protein product: CTCSADTGLY. The entire CDR3 reads CTCSADTGLYEQYF. Complete variable domain (other parts from reference TRBV1 and TRBJ2-7): VTLLEQNPRWRLVPRGQAVNLRCILKNSQYPWMSWYQQDLQKQLQWLFTLRSPGDKEVKSLPGADYLATRVTDTELRLQVANMSQGRTLYCTCSADTGLYEQYFGPGTRLTVL.